The clone carrying this T cell receptor beta chain was detected ten times or more. Its target is not known. The CDR3 runs to 14 residues. V lost 1 base and J lost 8, with 14 bases in between. Germline lookup yields CDR1 SEHNR and CDR2 FQNEAQ (reference sequence). The starting material, 2 million PBMCs stored at -80 C, gave rise to the unsorted libraries. The cDNA came from 5'RACE with 10-nucleotide random UMIs. TCRdb re-derived calls from the 5' RACE reads in MiXCR, one entry per CDR3 protein. The sample holds 35,000 to 50,000 distinct CDR3 sequences, 2.5% seen once. This record comes from a study of neurological immune-mediated disorders. Findings and limits, study-wide: It was HTLV-1-associated myelopathy that showed the most TCR clonal expansion, while multiple sclerosis showed the least, falling below healthy controls.

This chain joins TRBV7-9 and TRBJ1-2; a possible D gene is TRBD1 (5 bases). This receptor was obtained from a man in his forties or fifties with multiple sclerosis. The sequenced sample was PBMCs. CDR3 in amino acids: CASSLGDGLGGYTF. The CDR3 nucleotides read TGTGCCAGCAGCTTAGGGGACGGACTCGGGGGCTACACCTTC. The full variable domain, its missing parts supplied by reference TRBV7-9 and TRBJ1-2, is DTGVSQNPRHKITKRGQNVTFRCDPISEHNRLYWYRQTLGQGPEFLTYFQNEAQLEKSRLLSDRFSAERPKGSFSTLEIQRTEQGDSAMYLCASSLGDGLGGYTFGSGTRLTVV.